This TCR beta chain was obtained from a study of OX40 agonist ivuxolimab in advanced cancers. About the study: Patients were roughly 83% male with ages roughly 23 to 85, mean around 58. A partial response was reached by three patients: one with hepatocellular carcinoma and two with cutaneous melanoma.

Findings and caveats of the study: On average, a greater number of expanded clones characterised CD8+ T cells relative to CD4+. Low clonal expansion, among the lowest seen, marked partial responders at 0.1-3.0 mg/kg.

Sequenced by immunoSEQ multiplex PCR; TCRdb stores in-frame clones only, minus some. The table includes around 38,000 clones, roughly 80% detected once. This clone was detected once. No antigen is known for it. Germline assignment: CDR1 SGHRS and CDR2 YFSETQ. Trimming removed 2 bases at V and 7 bases at J, with 13 bases between. The CDR3 covers 13 residues. The source material was CD4+ or CD8+ T cells sorted from blood, sampled in a trial of the OX40 agonist ivuxolimab. The receptor was derived from an adult with an advanced solid tumor such as melanoma, head and neck, liver or kidney cancer. The chain uses TRBV5-1 and TRBJ2-7; D may be TRBD1 (7 bases). As DNA, the CDR3 is TGCGCCAGCAGCTTCGAGGGGGCGGGGGAGCAGTACTTC. Its protein is CASSFEGAGEQYF.